This paragraph reports one TCR beta chain. Libraries were prepared by immunoSEQ multiplex PCR; TCRdb keeps only in-frame clonotypes and omits some of them. This sample has just over 300,000 clones, with over 75% found just once. This record comes from a study of blood T cell repertoires in COVID-19. The overall study: The cDNA or gDNA used as material had been derived from T cells, B-cell-depleted T cells, or PBMCs.

The junction had 4 bases not matched to a gene; V was cut back by 4 bases and J by 7 bases. The germline gives CDR1 MNHEY, CDR2 SVGAGI. This CDR3 is built from 14 residues. Allocation to cohorts depended on clinical history reported by the participants. Two negative PCRs, clearance, or symptom resolution characterized the recovered Cohort 3 donors. This receptor was obtained from a woman aged 40 to 50 who had recovered from COVID-19. The V call is TRBV6-5, the J call TRBJ1-6; the match to TRBD1 covers 7 bases. The material sequenced was PBMCs or T cells enriched from blood (not recorded which). DNA for the CDR3: TGTGCCAGCAGTTTACCAGGGGGGAATTCACCCCTCCACTTT. Residues: CASSLPGGNSPLHF.